In this sample, the clone carrying this TCR beta chain turned up a few times. Antigen unknown. It was with 60 Vbeta and 13 Jbeta primers that the PCR ran. Sequencing was performed with immunoSEQ multiplex PCR; in TCRdb, only in-frame clones are kept and a portion is missing. The table has around 100,000 clones, 70% to 85% seen once; the top ten hold approximately 1.2%. The record originates from a study of cytomegalovirus exposure and HLA in healthy donors. Study-level results: Analyses of presence/absence relied on an assumption of roughly uniform sequencing depth across donors. TCR beta chain V- and J-gene trimming was linked, in a later analysis, to a missense variant in DCLRE1C. TCR association rates varied by HLA locus in a later analysis, with DRB1 highest and HLA-C lowest.

Trimming stripped 4 bases from V and 3 bases from J, with 9 bases between. This CDR3 has 13 amino acids. CDR1 SNHLY and CDR2 FYNNEI come from the germline V gene. The receptor was isolated from a woman in her late teens or twenties in good health and CMV-seronegative. The sample was PBMCs. The rearrangement joins TRBV2 to TRBJ1-1; D is ambiguous. The CDR3 is CASSGPFDTEAFF. The CDR3 nucleotides are TGTGCCAGCAGTGGTCCTTTTGACACTGAAGCTTTCTTT.